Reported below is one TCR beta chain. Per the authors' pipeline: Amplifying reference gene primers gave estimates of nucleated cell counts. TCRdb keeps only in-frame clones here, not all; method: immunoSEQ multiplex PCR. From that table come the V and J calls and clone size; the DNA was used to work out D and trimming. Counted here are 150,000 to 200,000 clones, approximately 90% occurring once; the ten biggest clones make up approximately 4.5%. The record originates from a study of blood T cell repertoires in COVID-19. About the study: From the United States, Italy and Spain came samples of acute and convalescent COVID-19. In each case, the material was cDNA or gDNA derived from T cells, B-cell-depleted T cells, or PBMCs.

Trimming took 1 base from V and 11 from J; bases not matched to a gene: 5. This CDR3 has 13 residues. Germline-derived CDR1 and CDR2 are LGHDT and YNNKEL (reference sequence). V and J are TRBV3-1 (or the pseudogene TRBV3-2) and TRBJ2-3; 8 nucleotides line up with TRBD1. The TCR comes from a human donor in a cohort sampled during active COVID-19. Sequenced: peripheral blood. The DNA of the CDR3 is TGTGCCAGCAGCCAAGTAACAGGGGGGCGGCAGTATTTT. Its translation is CASSQVTGGRQYF.